A selection of T cell receptor beta chains follows, all from one sample in a study of molecular identifiers for immune sequencing clone quantification. TCRdb processed the PCR reads anew with MiXCR; each CDR3 protein has one entry. The data show around 460,000 distinct CDR3 sequences, with about 21% seen just once and more than 0.8% held by the top ten. Specimen: naive CD8+ T cells from blood, with Jurkat cell RNA spiked in. The origin of the receptors is a human donor in good health. Some libraries in this study had Jurkat cell RNA spiked in. Both conserved end residues are part of each CDR3. A D gene is named only where the DNA matches it firmly. Where a row states a size, it is once, few, many or the class of an expanded clone; other rows omit it.

abundance	v_gene	d_gene	len	j_gene	CDR3aa	CDR3nt
-	TRBV5-1	-	13	TRBJ1-1	CASRRDGSTEAFF	TGCGCCAGCCGCAGGGATGGGAGCACTGAAGCTTTCTTT
few	TRBV29-1	-	13	TRBJ2-1	CSEGSPYYNEQFF	TGCAGCGAAGGAAGTCCCTACTACAATGAGCAGTTCTTC
few	TRBV6-2/TRBV6-3	-	11	TRBJ1-2	CASTSRDGYTF	TGTGCCAGCACTTCTAGAGATGGCTACACCTTC
-	TRBV9	TRBD1	14	TRBJ2-1	CASSVGQPNNEQFF	TGTGCCAGCAGCGTGGGACAGCCCAACAATGAGCAGTTCTTC
many	TRBV20-1	-	15	TRBJ2-5	CSASIGGGHQETQYF	TGCAGTGCTAGTATTGGCGGGGGACATCAAGAGACCCAGTACTTC
-	TRBV19	-	15	TRBJ1-5	CASKAGTGGNQPQHF	TGTGCCAGTAAGGCGGGGACGGGAGGCAATCAGCCCCAGCATTTT
-	TRBV7-9	-	11	TRBJ1-2	CASSWGYGYTF	TGTGCCAGCAGCTGGGGGTATGGCTACACCTTC
-	TRBV6-5	-	11	TRBJ2-3	CASRRGDTQYF	TGTGCCAGCAGGAGGGGAGATACGCAGTATTTT
-	TRBV4-3	-	17	TRBJ1-2	CASSQAWGETNLYGYTF	TGCGCCAGCAGCCAAGCCTGGGGCGAGACAAACCTCTATGGCTACACCTTC
many	TRBV27	-	14	TRBJ1-1	CASSPIGGPTEAFF	TGTGCCAGCAGCCCCATAGGGGGACCCACTGAAGCTTTCTTT
many	TRBV21-1	-	15	TRBJ2-4	CASSMDRQNKNIQYF	TGTGCCAGCAGCATGGACAGGCAAAATAAAAACATTCAGTACTTC
many	TRBV24-1	-	13	TRBJ1-5	CATHGGADQPQHF	TGTGCCACCCATGGGGGGGCTGATCAGCCCCAGCATTTT
-	TRBV20-1	TRBD2	18	TRBJ2-3	CSARDLLAGEVGTDTQYF	TGCAGTGCTAGAGATTTGCTAGCGGGGGAGGTAGGCACAGATACGCAGTATTTT
many	TRBV12-3/TRBV12-4	-	14	TRBJ1-1	CASSLYSMNTEAFF	TGTGCCAGCAGTTTGTACAGCATGAACACTGAAGCTTTCTTT
many	TRBV7-9	-	15	TRBJ1-1	CASSSRSTGNTEAFF	TGTGCCAGCAGCTCCCGGTCGACAGGGAACACTGAAGCTTTCTTT
-	TRBV5-8	-	13	TRBJ1-1	CASREQMNTEAFF	TGTGCCAGCAGGGAACAGATGAACACTGAAGCTTTCTTT
few	TRBV12-5	TRBD2	15	TRBJ2-1	CASGLLAGGPWEQFF	TGTGCTAGTGGTTTGCTAGCGGGGGGGCCCTGGGAGCAGTTCTTC
many	TRBV6-5	TRBD1	17	TRBJ2-7	CASSYSVPGTGGDEQYF	TGTGCCAGCAGTTACTCGGTCCCCGGGACAGGGGGGGACGAGCAGTACTTC
many	TRBV15	TRBD2	18	TRBJ2-3	CATSRERSSGGETDTQYF	TGTGCCACCAGCAGAGAACGGTCTAGCGGGGGGGAGACAGATACGCAGTATTTT
many	TRBV9	-	14	TRBJ2-5	CASSVGGGSETQYF	TGTGCCAGCAGCGTAGGGGGAGGCAGTGAGACCCAGTACTTC
few	TRBV10-3	-	13	TRBJ1-1	CAISEVGHTEAFF	TGTGCCATCAGTGAGGTTGGACATACTGAAGCTTTCTTT
few	TRBV29-1	TRBD1	14	TRBJ2-3	CSVCGTGSTDTQYF	TGCAGCGTTTGCGGGACAGGGAGCACAGATACGCAGTATTTT
few	TRBV13	TRBD1	13	TRBJ2-7	CASRGQGKGEQYF	TGTGCCAGCCGGGGACAGGGGAAGGGCGAGCAGTACTTC
many	TRBV12-3/TRBV12-4	TRBD2	18	TRBJ2-7	CASSHQGLAGAGSYEQYF	TGTGCCAGCAGTCATCAGGGACTAGCGGGAGCAGGGTCCTACGAGCAGTACTTC
few	TRBV13	TRBD1	14	TRBJ2-2	CASSPTGGSGELFF	TGTGCCAGCAGCCCGACAGGGGGGTCCGGGGAGCTGTTTTTT
-	TRBV21-1	-	15	TRBJ2-1	CASNEAPTRVDEQFF	TGTGCCAGCAACGAGGCCCCGACCAGGGTCGATGAGCAGTTCTTC
-	TRBV7-9	-	16	TRBJ2-1	CASSPPAGTRSDEQFF	TGTGCCAGCAGCCCCCCGGCCGGGACTCGATCGGATGAGCAGTTCTTC
few	TRBV29-1	-	12	TRBJ1-2	CSVVTGDYGYTF	TGCAGCGTAGTGACAGGAGACTATGGCTACACCTTC
many	TRBV5-5	-	13	TRBJ2-3	CASSLQLADTQYF	TGTGCCAGCAGCTTACAGCTAGCAGATACGCAGTATTTT
many	TRBV7-9	-	15	TRBJ2-4	CASSLAQGVNNIQYF	TGTGCCAGCAGCTTAGCACAGGGTGTAAACAACATTCAGTACTTC
few	TRBV29-1	-	16	TRBJ2-5	CSVEKWQGGFQETQYF	TGCAGCGTTGAAAAATGGCAGGGCGGATTCCAAGAGACCCAGTACTTC
many	TRBV7-6	-	12	TRBJ1-6	CASSSLNSPLHF	TGTGCCAGCAGCTCCCTCAATTCACCCCTCCACTTT
many	TRBV28	-	14	TRBJ2-7	CASSPGGASYEQYF	TGTGCCAGCAGTCCTGGGGGGGCGTCCTACGAGCAGTACTTC
few	TRBV6-5	-	12	TRBJ2-5	CASAADGETQYF	TGTGCCAGCGCAGCGGATGGAGAGACCCAGTACTTC
many	TRBV7-6	-	15	TRBJ2-2	CASSWGPRAPGELFF	TGTGCCAGCAGCTGGGGACCGAGGGCCCCCGGGGAGCTGTTTTTT
-	TRBV10-2	-	14	TRBJ2-7	CASSTSRTAYEQYF	TGCGCCAGCAGCACTAGCCGTACTGCCTACGAGCAGTACTTC